The 20 T cell receptor beta chains below come from one sample, sequenced in a study of control samples from healthy donors and cancer patients. Sequencing used immunoSEQ multiplex PCR; TCRdb keeps in-frame clones, though not all of them. The table for this sample gives approximately 190,000 clones. The sample comprised blood. The receptor source for this set is a woman aged 25-40 years in good health.

The chain uses TRBV6-1 and TRBJ2-2; 8 nucleotides align to TRBD1. This CDR3 spans 15 amino acids. The ends lost 3 bases at V and 4 bases at J; junction bases unmatched: 4. Germline V gene lookup returns CDR1 MNHNS and CDR2 SASEGT. CDR3: CASSDRGRITGELFF. The DNA for the CDR3 is TGTGCCAGCAGTGACAGGGGGCGCATCACCGGGGAGCTGTTTTTT.

The chain joins TRBV27 to TRBJ2-6; D not certain. Per germline, CDR1 MNHEY and CDR2 SMNVEV (reference sequence). The CDR3 is made up of 14 amino acids. The V end was cut by 6 bases, the J end by 3 bases, with 9 bases between. The CDR3 is CASSKGIGANVLTF. Written as DNA, the CDR3 is TGTGCCAGCAGCAAAGGGATTGGGGCCAACGTCCTGACTTTC.

The rearrangement joins TRBV5-1 to TRBJ2-3; 11 bases are a match to TRBD2. The CDR3 contains 16 residues. V trimming: 2 bases; J trimming: 0 bases; junction bases outside the gene matches: 2. Germline lookup yields CDR1 SGHRS and CDR2 YFSETQ. The CDR3 nucleotides read TGCGCCAGCAGCTTACGACTAGCGGGGAGCACAGATACGCAGTATTTT. The encoded protein is CASSLRLAGSTDTQYF.

This rearrangement joins TRBV6-5 to TRBJ1-2, with D unresolved. V was clipped by 2 bases and J by 0 bases, with 10 bases between them. The CDR3 has 15 residues. CDR1 is MNHEY, CDR2 SVGAGI, per germline. The CDR3, as DNA: TGTGCCAGCAGTTACGGACCATCCTCTAACTATGGCTACACCTTC. It specifies CASSYGPSSNYGYTF.

This chain joins TRBV5-5 and TRBJ2-4; 10 nucleotides line up with TRBD1. V dropped 0 bases and J dropped 0; count of bases not matched to a gene: 9. CDR1 is SGHKS and CDR2 is YYEKEE in the germline V gene (reference sequence). This CDR3 spans 19 amino acids. The CDR3 DNA sequence: TGTGCCAGCAGCTTGGGGACAGGGGGGGGCCCCCTAGCCAAAAACATTCAGTACTTC. It specifies CASSLGTGGGPLAKNIQYF.

The V and J genes are TRBV19 and TRBJ1-2; the D gene is possibly TRBD1 (5 bases). Per germline, CDR1 LNHDA and CDR2 SQIVND (reference sequence). This CDR3 has 14 residues. V was pared by 6 bases and J by 2 bases, with 13 bases between. CDR3: CASREGHGNYGYTF. The CDR3 DNA reads as TGTGCCAGTAGGGAGGGGCACGGCAACTATGGCTACACCTTC.

The chain joins TRBV3-1 (or the pseudogene TRBV3-2) to TRBJ1-5; D is ambiguous. Germline V gives CDR1 LGHDT, CDR2 YNNKEL (reference sequence). V was cut by 3 bases and J by 6 bases, with 12 bases left in between. This CDR3 has 14 residues. The chain's CDR3 is CASSQGRVSQPQHF. The CDR3 DNA reads as TGTGCCAGCAGCCAGGGGAGAGTATCTCAGCCCCAGCATTTT.

This chain connects TRBV5-1 to TRBJ1-1; D is undetermined. The V and J ends lost 2 bases and 0 bases respectively, with 14 bases between them. Germline V lookup: CDR1 SGHRS, CDR2 YFSETQ. The CDR3 contains 16 residues. CDR3 coding DNA: TGCGCCAGCAGCTTTGTGTTGACCGAGATGAACACTGAAGCTTTCTTT. Its protein is CASSFVLTEMNTEAFF.

V usage is TRBV4-1 and J usage is TRBJ2-1; a weak D match, TRBD2 (6 bases). Deletions cut 1 base from V and 6 bases from J, with 16 bases between. This CDR3 is 16 amino acids long. Germline loops: CDR1 MGHRA, CDR2 YSYEKL. The CDR3 protein is CASSQGGTLVGNEQFF. Written as DNA, the CDR3 is TGCGCCAGCAGCCAAGGTGGGACTTTAGTGGGCAATGAGCAGTTCTTC.

The rearrangement joins TRBV6-6 to TRBJ1-2, with 7 nucleotides matching TRBD1. Germline CDR1 is MNHNY and CDR2 is SVGAGI (reference sequence). V was pared by 2 bases and J by 4 bases, with 7 bases of the junction left unmatched. There are 15 residues in the CDR3. The CDR3 loop reads CASSYTSGTAYGYTF. DNA of the CDR3: TGTGCCAGCAGTTACACGTCCGGGACAGCCTATGGCTACACCTTC.

V is TRBV3-1 (or the pseudogene TRBV3-2) and J is TRBJ2-7; 10 bases agree with TRBD2. V trimming: 0 bases; J trimming: 0 bases; junction bases outside the gene matches: 14. The length of the CDR3 is 20 residues. Germline V gene data show CDR1 as LGHDT and CDR2 as YNNKEL (reference sequence). CDR3 sequence: CASSQDRRTSGAQSSYEQYF. CDR3 bases: TGTGCCAGCAGCCAAGATCGGAGGACTAGCGGAGCCCAAAGCTCCTACGAGCAGTACTTC.

The chain is built from TRBV27 and TRBJ2-7; 10 positions agree with TRBD1. V was pared by 5 bases and J by 11 bases, with 18 bases of the junction left unmatched. Looked up from germline, CDR1 is MNHEY and CDR2 is SMNVEV (reference sequence). The CDR3 spans 16 residues. CDR3 nucleotides: TGTGCCAGCAGTCCTAGACCCTCGACAGGGGGCCATACGAAGTACTTC. This translates into CASSPRPSTGGHTKYF.

V gene TRBV6-5 combines with J gene TRBJ2-3; 8 nucleotides line up with TRBD1. The CDR3 is 14 residues long. The germline gives CDR1 MNHEY, CDR2 SVGAGI. Trimming took 8 bases from V and 3 from J; bases not matched to a gene: 7. DNA for the CDR3: TGTGCCAGCTCTAGGACAGGGTCTACAGATACGCAGTATTTT. Its protein is CASSRTGSTDTQYF.

The chain couples TRBV28 to TRBJ2-7; perhaps TRBD1 as D (6 bases). Germline V lookup: CDR1 MDHEN, CDR2 SYDVKM. V lost 1 base, J lost 7 bases, and 17 bases lay in between. The CDR3 spans 15 residues. The CDR3 is CASSLFDRRRGEQYF. The CDR3 DNA sequence: TGTGCCAGCAGTTTATTTGACAGGCGACGAGGGGAGCAGTACTTC.

CDR3 loop: CASGPGLAGVNEQFF. In DNA form, the CDR3 reads TGTGCCAGCGGACCGGGACTAGCGGGGGTTAATGAGCAGTTCTTC. This chain connects TRBV14 to TRBJ2-1; 14 bases map to TRBD2. Germline loops: CDR1 SGHDN, CDR2 FVKESK. Trimming removed 8 bases from V and 7 bases from J; junction bases left unmatched: 7. The CDR3 length is 15 residues. Using reference TRBV14 and TRBJ2-1 for the parts outside the CDR3, the full variable domain is EAGVTQFPSHSVIEKGQTVTLRCDPISGHDNLYWYRRVMGKEIKFLLHFVKESKQDESGMPNNRFLAERTGGTYSTLKVQPAELEDSGVYFCASGPGLAGVNEQFFGPGTRLTVL.

The genes are TRBV2 and TRBJ2-7; D remains unclear. The germline V gene encodes CDR1 SNHLY and CDR2 FYNNEI. The CDR3 totals 13 residues. Deletions cut 7 bases from V and 3 bases from J, with 13 bases between. Here the CDR3 DNA reads TGTGCCAGCACCGGTCGGCGGATCTACGAGCAGTACTTC. Encoded protein: CASTGRRIYEQYF.

V gene TRBV2 combines with J gene TRBJ1-4; D is perhaps TRBD1 (5 bases). Deletions cut 7 bases from V and 8 bases from J, with 17 bases between. CDR1 and CDR2 (germline): SNHLY, FYNNEI. This CDR3 comprises 14 residues. For the CDR3, the DNA is TGTGCCAGCATTCCGGACGCAGGGCGAGAAAAACTGTTTTTT. Its protein product is CASIPDAGREKLFF.

The J gene is TRBJ1-1, the V gene TRBV27; D might be TRBD1 (5 bases). Germline CDR1 and CDR2: MNHEY and SMNVEV (reference sequence). The CDR3 spans 14 residues. Trimming shortened V by 2 bases and J by 2 bases, and 9 bases separated the two germline ends. CDR3 in amino acids: CASSLGTYNTEAFF. The CDR3 DNA reads as TGTGCCAGCAGTTTAGGGACTTATAACACTGAAGCTTTCTTT.

V and J are TRBV3-1 (or the pseudogene TRBV3-2) and TRBJ2-5; D remains unclear. CDR1 and CDR2 from the germline V gene are LGHDT and YNNKEL (reference sequence). The CDR3 has 16 amino acids. V gave up 1 base and J gave up 5 bases, with 17 bases separating them. For the CDR3, the DNA is TGTGCCAGCAGCCAAGGTAACAGCGATGCCAGGGAGACCCAGTACTTC. It encodes CASSQGNSDARETQYF.

The chain couples TRBV21-1 to TRBJ1-4; the table assigns TRBD1, which was not confirmed against the DNA. TRBV21-1 has pseudogene status. CDR3 length equals 14 residues. The CDR3 DNA is TGTGCCAGCAGCAGGAGCAGGCAGGGGGAAAAACTGTTTTTT. It encodes CASSRSRQGEKLFF.